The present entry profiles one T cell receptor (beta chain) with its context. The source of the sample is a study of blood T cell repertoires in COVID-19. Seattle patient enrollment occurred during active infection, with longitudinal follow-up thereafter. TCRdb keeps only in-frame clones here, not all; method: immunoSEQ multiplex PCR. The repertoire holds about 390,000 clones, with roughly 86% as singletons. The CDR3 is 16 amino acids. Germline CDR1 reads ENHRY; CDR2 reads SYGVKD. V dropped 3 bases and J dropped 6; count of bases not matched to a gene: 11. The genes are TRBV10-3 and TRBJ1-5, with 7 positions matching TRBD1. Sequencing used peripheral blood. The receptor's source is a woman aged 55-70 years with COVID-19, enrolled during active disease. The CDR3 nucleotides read TGTGCCATCAGTGATATACAGACAGGGTTGAGTCAGCCCCAGCATTTT. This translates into CAISDIQTGLSQPQHF.